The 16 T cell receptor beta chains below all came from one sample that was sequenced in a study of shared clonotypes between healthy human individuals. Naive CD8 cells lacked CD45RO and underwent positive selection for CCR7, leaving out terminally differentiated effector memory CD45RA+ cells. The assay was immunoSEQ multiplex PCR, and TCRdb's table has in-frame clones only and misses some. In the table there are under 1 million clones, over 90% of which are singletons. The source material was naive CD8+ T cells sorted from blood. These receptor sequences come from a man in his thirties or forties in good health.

CDR3: CASGTSGTGEQYF. CDR3 nucleotide sequence: TGTGCCAGCGGGACTAGCGGGACTGGCGAGCAGTACTTC. V usage is TRBV6-5 and J usage is TRBJ2-7, with TRBD2 matching over 13 bases. From germline, CDR1 is MNHEY and CDR2 SVGAGI. Trimming removed 8 bases from V and 6 bases from J; junction bases left unmatched: 4. This CDR3 contains 13 residues.

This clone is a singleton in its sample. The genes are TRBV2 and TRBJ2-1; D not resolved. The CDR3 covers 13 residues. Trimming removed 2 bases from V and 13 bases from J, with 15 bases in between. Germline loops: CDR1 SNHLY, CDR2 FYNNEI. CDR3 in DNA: TGTGCCAGCAGTGAACTACCCGGCAGAGATCAGTTCTTC. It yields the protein CASSELPGRDQFF.

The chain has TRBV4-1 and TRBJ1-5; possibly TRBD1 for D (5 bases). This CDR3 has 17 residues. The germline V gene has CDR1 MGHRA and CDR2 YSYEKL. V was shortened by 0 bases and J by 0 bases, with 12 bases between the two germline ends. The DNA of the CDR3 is TGCGCCAGCAGCCAAGATCCCTCAGGGTCTAGCAATCAGCCCCAGCATTTT. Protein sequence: CASSQDPSGSSNQPQHF.

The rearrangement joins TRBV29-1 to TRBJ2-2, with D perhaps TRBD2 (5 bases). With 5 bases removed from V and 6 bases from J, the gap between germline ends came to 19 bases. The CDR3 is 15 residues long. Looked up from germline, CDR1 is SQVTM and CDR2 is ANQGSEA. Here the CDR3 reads CSVRFLGGSSGELFF. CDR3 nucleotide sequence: TGCAGCGTTCGGTTCCTAGGAGGTTCATCCGGGGAGCTGTTTTTT.

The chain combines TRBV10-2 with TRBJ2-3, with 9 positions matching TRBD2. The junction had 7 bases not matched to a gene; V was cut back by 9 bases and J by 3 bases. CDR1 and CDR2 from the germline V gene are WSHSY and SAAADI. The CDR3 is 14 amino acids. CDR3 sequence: CASISGSRTDTQYF. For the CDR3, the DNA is TGCGCCAGTATTAGCGGGAGTCGTACAGATACGCAGTATTTT.

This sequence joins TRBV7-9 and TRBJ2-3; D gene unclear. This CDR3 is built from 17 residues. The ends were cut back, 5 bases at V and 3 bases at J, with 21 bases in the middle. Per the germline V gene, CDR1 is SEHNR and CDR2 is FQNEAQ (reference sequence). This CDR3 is CASSHLRLKERTDTQYF. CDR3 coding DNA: TGTGCCAGCAGCCACCTGAGGCTCAAAGAGAGGACAGATACGCAGTATTTT.

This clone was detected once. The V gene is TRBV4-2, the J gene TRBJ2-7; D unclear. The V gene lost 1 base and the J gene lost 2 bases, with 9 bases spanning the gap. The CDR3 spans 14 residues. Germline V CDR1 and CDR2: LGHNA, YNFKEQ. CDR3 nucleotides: TGTGCCAGCAGCCAAGCGGCGGCAGCCTACGAGCAGTACTTC. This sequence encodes CASSQAAAAYEQYF.

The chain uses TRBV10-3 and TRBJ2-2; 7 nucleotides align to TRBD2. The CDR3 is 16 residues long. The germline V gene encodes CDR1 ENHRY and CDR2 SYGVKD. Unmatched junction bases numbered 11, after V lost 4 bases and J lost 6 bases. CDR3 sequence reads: CAISASGREVPGELFF. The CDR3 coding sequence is TGTGCCATCAGTGCGAGTGGACGGGAGGTCCCCGGGGAGCTGTTTTTT.

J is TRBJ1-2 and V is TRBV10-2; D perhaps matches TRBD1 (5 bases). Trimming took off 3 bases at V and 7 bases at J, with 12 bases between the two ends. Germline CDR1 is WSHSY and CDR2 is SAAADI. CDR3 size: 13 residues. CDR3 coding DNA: TGCGCCAGCAGTGATATAAGGAGGGGTGGCTACACCTTC. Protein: CASSDIRRGGYTF.

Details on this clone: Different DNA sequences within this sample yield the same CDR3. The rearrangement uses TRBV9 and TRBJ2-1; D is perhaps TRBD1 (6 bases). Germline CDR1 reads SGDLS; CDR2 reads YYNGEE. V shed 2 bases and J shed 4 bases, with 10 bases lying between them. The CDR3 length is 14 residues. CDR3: CASSVRGTYNEQFF. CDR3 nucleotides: TGTGCCAGCAGCGTCAGGGGTACTTACAATGAGCAGTTCTTC.

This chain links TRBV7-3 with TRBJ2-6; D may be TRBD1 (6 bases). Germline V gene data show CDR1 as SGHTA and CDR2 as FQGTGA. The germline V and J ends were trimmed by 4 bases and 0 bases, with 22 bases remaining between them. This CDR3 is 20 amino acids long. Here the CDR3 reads CASSSPNGQGKNSGANVLTF. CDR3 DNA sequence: TGTGCCAGCAGCTCGCCCAATGGTCAGGGGAAGAACTCTGGGGCCAACGTCCTGACTTTC.

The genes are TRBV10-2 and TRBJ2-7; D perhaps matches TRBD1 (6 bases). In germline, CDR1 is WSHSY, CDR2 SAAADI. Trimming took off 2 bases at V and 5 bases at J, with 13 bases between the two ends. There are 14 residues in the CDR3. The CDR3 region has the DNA TGCGCCAGCAGTGAGAATAACAGGGCGGACGAGCAGTACTTC. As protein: CASSENNRADEQYF.

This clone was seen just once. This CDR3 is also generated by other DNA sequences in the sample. The CDR3 coding sequence is TGTGCCAGCAGTTACTCGAGGGGCAATGAGCAGTTCTTC. It yields the protein CASSYSRGNEQFF. V usage is TRBV6-5 and J usage is TRBJ2-1; D possibly matches TRBD1 or TRBD2 (5 bases each). Germline CDR1 reads MNHEY; CDR2 reads SVGAGI. There are 13 residues in the CDR3. V lost 0 bases to trimming and J lost 6 bases, with 6 bases between them.

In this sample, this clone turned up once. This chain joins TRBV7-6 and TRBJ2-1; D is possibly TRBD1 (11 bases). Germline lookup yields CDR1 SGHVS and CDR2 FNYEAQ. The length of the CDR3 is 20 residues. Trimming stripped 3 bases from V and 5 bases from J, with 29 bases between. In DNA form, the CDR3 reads TGTGCCAGCAGCTTCGGACAGGGGGCGTCGGCTAGCGGGAGCAACAATGAGCAGTTCTTC. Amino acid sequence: CASSFGQGASASGSNNEQFF.

The CDR3 region is CASRSTTIRRSNTEAFF. As DNA, the CDR3 is TGCGCCAGCAGATCTACAACAATCAGGAGATCGAACACTGAAGCTTTCTTT. The rearrangement uses TRBV5-1 and TRBJ1-1; unclear D gene. Trimming shortened V by 5 bases and J by 1 base, and 21 bases separated the two germline ends. Germline CDR1 reads SGHRS; CDR2 reads YFSETQ. The CDR3 extends over 17 amino acids.

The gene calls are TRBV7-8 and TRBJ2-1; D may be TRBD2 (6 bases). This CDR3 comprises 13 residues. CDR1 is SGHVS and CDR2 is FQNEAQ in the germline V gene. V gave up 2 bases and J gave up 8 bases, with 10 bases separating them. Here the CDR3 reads CASSLRRGDEQFF. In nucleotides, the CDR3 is TGTGCCAGCAGCTTAAGGAGGGGCGATGAGCAGTTCTTC.